This TCR beta chain emerged from a study of beta chain features in type 1 diabetes. Study-wide findings and caveats: Any HLA type influence on TCRB rearrangement was left unresolved here. Insertions were fewer and deletions more numerous at VDJ junctions in type 1 diabetes patients.

TCRB transcripts that were expressed got sequenced, as all of the isolated RNA had been reverse transcribed. Some clones are missing from TCRdb's copy, which holds only in-frame ones; the method was immunoSEQ multiplex PCR. The sample comprises nearly 250,000 clones, about 63% of which are singletons, and 0.053% rests with the top ten. The germline V and J ends were trimmed by 3 bases and 4 bases, with 5 bases remaining between them. There are 11 residues in the CDR3. Germline assignment: CDR1 DFQATT and CDR2 SNEGSKA (reference sequence). As for this clone: Antigen unknown.

Every single donor gave one heparinised blood draw, and these averaged approximately 110 mL. Sorted cells reached over 98% purity in every population. This receptor was obtained from a man aged 30-40 years in good health. Material: naive CD4+ T cells from blood. The chain couples TRBV20-1 to TRBJ2-3; D not resolved. The chain's CDR3 is CSARSADTQYF. The CDR3 DNA reads as TGCAGTGCTAGGTCAGCAGATACGCAGTATTTT.